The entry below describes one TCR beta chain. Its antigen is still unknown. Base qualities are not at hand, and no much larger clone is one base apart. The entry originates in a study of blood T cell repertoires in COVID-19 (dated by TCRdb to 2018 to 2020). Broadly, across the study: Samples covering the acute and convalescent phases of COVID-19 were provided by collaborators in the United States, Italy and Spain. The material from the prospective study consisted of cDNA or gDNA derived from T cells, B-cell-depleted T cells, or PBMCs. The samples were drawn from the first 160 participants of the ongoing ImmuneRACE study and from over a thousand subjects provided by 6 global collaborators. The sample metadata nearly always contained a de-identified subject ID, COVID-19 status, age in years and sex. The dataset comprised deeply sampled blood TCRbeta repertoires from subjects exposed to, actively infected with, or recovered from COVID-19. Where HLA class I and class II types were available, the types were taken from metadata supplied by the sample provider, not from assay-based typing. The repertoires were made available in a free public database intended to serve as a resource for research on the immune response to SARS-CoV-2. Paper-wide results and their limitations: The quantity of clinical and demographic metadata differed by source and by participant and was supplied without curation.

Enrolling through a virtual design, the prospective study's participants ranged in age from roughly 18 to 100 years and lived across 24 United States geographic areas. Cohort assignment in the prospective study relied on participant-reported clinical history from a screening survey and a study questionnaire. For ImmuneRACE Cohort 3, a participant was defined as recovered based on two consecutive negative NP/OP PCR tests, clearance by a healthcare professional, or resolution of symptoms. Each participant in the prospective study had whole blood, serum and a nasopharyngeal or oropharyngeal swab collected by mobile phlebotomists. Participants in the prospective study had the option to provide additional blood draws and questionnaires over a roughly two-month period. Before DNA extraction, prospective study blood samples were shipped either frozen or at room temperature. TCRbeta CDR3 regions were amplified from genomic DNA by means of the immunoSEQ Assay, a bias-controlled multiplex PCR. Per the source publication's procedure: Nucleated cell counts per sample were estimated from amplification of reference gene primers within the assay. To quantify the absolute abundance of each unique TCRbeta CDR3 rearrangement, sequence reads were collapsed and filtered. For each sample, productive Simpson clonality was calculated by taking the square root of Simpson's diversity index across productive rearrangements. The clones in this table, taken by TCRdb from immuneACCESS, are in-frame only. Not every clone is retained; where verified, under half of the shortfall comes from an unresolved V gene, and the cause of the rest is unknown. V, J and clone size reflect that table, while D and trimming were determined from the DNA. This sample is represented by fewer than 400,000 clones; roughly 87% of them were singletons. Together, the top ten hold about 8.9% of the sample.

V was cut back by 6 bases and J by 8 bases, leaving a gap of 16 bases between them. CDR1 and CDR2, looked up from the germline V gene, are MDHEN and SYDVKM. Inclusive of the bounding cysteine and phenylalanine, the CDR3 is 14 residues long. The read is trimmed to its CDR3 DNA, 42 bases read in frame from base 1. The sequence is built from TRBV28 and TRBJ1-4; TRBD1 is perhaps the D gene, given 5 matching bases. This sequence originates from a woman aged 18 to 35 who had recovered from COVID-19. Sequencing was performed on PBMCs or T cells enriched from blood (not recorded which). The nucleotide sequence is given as TGTGCCAGCAGGTCGGTGGGGGGGACCGAAAAACTGTTTTTT. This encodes CASRSVGGTEKLFF.